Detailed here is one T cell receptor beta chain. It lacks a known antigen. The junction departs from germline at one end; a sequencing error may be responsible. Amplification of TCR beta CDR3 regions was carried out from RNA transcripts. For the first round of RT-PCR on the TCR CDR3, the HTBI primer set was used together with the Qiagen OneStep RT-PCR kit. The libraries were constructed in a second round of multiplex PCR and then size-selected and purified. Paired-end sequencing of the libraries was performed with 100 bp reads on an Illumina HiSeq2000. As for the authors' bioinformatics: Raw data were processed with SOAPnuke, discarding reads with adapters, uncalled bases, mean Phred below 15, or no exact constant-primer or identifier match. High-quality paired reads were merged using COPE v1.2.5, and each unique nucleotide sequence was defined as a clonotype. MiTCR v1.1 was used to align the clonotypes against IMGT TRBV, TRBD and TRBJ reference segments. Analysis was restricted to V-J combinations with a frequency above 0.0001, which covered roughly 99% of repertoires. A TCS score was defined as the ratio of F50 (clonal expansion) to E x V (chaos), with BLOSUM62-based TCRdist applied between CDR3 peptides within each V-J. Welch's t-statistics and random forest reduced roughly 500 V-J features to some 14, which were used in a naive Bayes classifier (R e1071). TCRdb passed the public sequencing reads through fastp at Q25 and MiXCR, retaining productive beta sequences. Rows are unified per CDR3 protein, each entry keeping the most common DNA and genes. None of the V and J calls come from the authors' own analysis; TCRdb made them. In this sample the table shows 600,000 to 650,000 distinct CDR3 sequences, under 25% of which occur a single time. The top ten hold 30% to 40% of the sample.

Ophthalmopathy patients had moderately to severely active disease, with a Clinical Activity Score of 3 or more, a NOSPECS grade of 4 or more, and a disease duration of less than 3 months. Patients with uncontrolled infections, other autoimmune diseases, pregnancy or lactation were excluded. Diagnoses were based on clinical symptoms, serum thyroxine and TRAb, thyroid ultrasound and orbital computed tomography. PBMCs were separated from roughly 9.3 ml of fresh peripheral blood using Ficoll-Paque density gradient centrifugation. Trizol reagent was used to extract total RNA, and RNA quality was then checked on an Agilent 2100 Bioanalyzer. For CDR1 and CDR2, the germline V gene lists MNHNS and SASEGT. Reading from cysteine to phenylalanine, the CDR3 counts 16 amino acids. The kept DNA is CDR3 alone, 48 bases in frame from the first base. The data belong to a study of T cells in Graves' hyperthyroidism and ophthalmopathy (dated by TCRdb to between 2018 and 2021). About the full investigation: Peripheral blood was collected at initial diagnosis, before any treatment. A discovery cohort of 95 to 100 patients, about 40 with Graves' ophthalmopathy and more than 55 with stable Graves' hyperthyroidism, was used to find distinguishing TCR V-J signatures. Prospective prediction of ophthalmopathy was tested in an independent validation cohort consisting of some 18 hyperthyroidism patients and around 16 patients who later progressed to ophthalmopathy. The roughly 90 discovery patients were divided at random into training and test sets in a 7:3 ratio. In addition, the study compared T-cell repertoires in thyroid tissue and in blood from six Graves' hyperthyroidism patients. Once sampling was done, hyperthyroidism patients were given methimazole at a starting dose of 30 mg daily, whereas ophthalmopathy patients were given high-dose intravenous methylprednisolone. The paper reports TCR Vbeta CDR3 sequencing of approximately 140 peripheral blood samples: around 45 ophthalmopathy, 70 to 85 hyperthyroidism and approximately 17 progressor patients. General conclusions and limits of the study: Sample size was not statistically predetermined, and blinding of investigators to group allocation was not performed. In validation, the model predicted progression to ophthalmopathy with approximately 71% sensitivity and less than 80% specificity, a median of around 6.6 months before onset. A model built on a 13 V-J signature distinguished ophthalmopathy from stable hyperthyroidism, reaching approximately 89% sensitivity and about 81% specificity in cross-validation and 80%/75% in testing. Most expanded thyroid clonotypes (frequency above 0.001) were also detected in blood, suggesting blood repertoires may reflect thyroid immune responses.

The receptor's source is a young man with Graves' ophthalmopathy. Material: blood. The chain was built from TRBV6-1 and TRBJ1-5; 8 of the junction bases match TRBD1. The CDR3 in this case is CAGSDRGRGLGQPQHF. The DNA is TGTGCCGGCAGTGATAGAGGCAGGGGGCTTGGACAGCCCCAGCATTTT.